Listed here are 22 T cell receptor beta chains from one sample, sequenced in a study of T cells in narcolepsy. Assay used: immunoSEQ multiplex PCR; TCRdb lists only in-frame clones, some missing. In the table there are 20,000 to 30,000 clones, approximately 85% of which are singletons. The specimen was CD45RA- memory CD4+ T cells from PBMCs. All receptors derive from a human donor with narcolepsy.

This clone was seen more than once but under ten times. The chain recombines TRBV10-3 with TRBJ2-2, with D perhaps TRBD1 (6 bases). The CDR3 runs to 16 residues. Trimming removed 7 bases from V and 1 base from J, with 16 bases in between. The germline V gene has CDR1 ENHRY and CDR2 SYGVKD. Here the CDR3 DNA reads TGTGCCATCACTCTCTCGGGCAGGGGGAACACCGGGGAGCTGTTTTTT. As protein: CAITLSGRGNTGELFF.

V gene TRBV2 combines with J gene TRBJ2-5, with D perhaps matching TRBD2 (6 bases). Trimming removed 2 bases at V and 2 bases at J, with 9 bases between. Per the germline V gene, CDR1 is SNHLY and CDR2 is FYNNEI. The CDR3 has 14 amino acids. The CDR3 is CASSERAGQETQYF. Here the CDR3 DNA reads TGTGCCAGCAGTGAAAGGGCGGGACAAGAGACCCAGTACTTC.

This clone was observed a handful of times. The chain recombines TRBV6-1 with TRBJ1-3; D unclear. Trimming took 8 bases from V and 2 from J, leaving 4 bases between them. Germline V CDR1 and CDR2: MNHNS, SASEGT. The CDR3 consists of 11 residues. The CDR3, as DNA: TGTGCCAGCTCAGCTGGAAACACCATATATTTT. Its protein is CASSAGNTIYF.

This clone was detected only once. The chain couples TRBV19 to TRBJ2-5; 8 nucleotides line up with TRBD1. This CDR3 contains 16 residues. The trim removed 6 bases at V and 2 bases at J, leaving 11 bases unmatched. Germline loops: CDR1 LNHDA, CDR2 SQIVND (reference sequence). This CDR3 is CASSRLGTGGQETQYF. In nucleotides, the CDR3 is TGTGCCAGTAGCAGGCTCGGAACAGGGGGACAAGAGACCCAGTACTTC.

J is TRBJ2-7 and V is TRBV23-1; tentative D call: TRBD1 (6 bases). TRBV23-1 is an ORF for which the function is uncertain. The V end lost 8 bases, the J end lost 5 bases, and 31 bases lay between the germline ends. This CDR3 is built from 18 residues. The CDR3 DNA reads as TGCGCCAGCCCCCTGGGGGCAGGGCCTAAGGGAAGTTGTGACGAGCAGTACTTC. It translates to CASPLGAGPKGSCDEQYF.

The DNA of the CDR3 is TGTGCCATCAGTGAGTCGCCCAGGGGGCGTAGTAGGGAGACCCAGTACTTC. This encodes CAISESPRGRSRETQYF. The chain employs TRBV10-3 and TRBJ2-5; the match to TRBD1 covers 8 bases. The J segment lost 5 bases and the V segment lost 0 bases, leaving 11 bases of the junction unmatched. Looked up from germline, CDR1 is ENHRY and CDR2 is SYGVKD. The CDR3 consists of 17 residues.

V usage is TRBV9 and J usage is TRBJ2-1; 9 bases align to TRBD2. The CDR3 is 20 residues long. V lost 4 bases to trimming and J lost 7 bases; unmatched junction nucleotides: 24. Germline CDR1 and CDR2: SGDLS and YYNGEE. The chain's CDR3 is CASSNQKAGGKVDVGNEQFF. CDR3 nucleotides: TGTGCCAGCAGCAACCAAAAGGCGGGAGGGAAGGTGGATGTAGGAAATGAGCAGTTCTTC.

This chain joins TRBV19 and TRBJ2-2, with a possible D match to TRBD2 (5 bases). This CDR3 spans 14 amino acids. Germline V CDR1 and CDR2: LNHDA, SQIVND (reference sequence). V lost 7 bases, J lost 0 bases, and 9 bases lay in between. CDR3 residues: CASTEGANTGELFF. For the CDR3, the DNA is TGTGCCAGTACAGAGGGCGCGAACACCGGGGAGCTGTTTTTT.

This chain uses TRBV9 with TRBJ2-1, with a possible D match to TRBD1 (6 bases). V was shortened by 1 base and J by 1 base, with 9 bases between the two germline ends. This CDR3 is 15 amino acids long. Germline V gives CDR1 SGDLS, CDR2 YYNGEE. CDR3 DNA: TGTGCCAGCAGCGTAAGGGACATATCCTACAATGAGCAGTTCTTC. Its translation is CASSVRDISYNEQFF.

The chain joins TRBV19 to TRBJ1-5; no definite D call. Germline CDR1 LNHDA, CDR2 SQIVND (reference sequence). Trimming pared 7 bases from V and 4 bases from J, leaving 17 bases between. The CDR3 runs to 15 residues. The DNA for the CDR3 is TGTGCCAGTAAAGTCTCGTACGTTCTAAATCAGCCCCAGCATTTT. Its protein is CASKVSYVLNQPQHF.

This sequence joins TRBV25-1 and TRBJ1-2; D is unresolved. V was cut by 6 bases and J by 8 bases, with 7 bases left in between. The CDR3 covers 10 residues. Per germline, CDR1 MGHDK and CDR2 SYGVNS. The CDR3 here is CASSPGGYTF. CDR3 DNA sequence: TGTGCCAGCAGCCCCGGGGGCTACACCTTC.

The rearrangement uses TRBV5-1 and TRBJ2-1; a weak D match, TRBD2 (5 bases). Germline V lookup: CDR1 SGHRS, CDR2 YFSETQ. This CDR3 is 14 amino acids long. V dropped 2 bases and J dropped 8 bases, with 14 bases sitting between them. The CDR3 DNA sequence: TGCGCCAGCAGCTTTGGGATTAGCGTCGATGAGCAGTTCTTC. As protein: CASSFGISVDEQFF. Based on the CDR3 plus reference TRBV5-1 and TRBJ2-1, the full variable domain is KAGVTQTPRYLIKTRGQQVTLSCSPISGHRSVSWYQQTPGQGLQFLFEYFSETQRNKGNFPGRFSGRQFSNSRSEMNVSTLELGDSALYLCASSFGISVDEQFFGPGTRLTVL.

This chain connects TRBV2 to TRBJ1-2, with D unresolved. The CDR3 length is 16 residues. Germline assignment: CDR1 SNHLY and CDR2 FYNNEI. Trimming took 4 bases from V and 5 from J, leaving 20 bases between them. CDR3 DNA sequence: TGTGCCAGCAGTGGGTCCGAGGGAAGGATGCCTTATGGCTACACCTTC. The encoded protein is CASSGSEGRMPYGYTF.

CDR3 sequence: CASSLTSGTGWGGELFF. DNA of the CDR3: TGTGCCAGCAGCTTAACCTCCGGGACAGGGTGGGGCGGGGAGCTGTTTTTT. J is TRBJ2-2 and V is TRBV11-3, with TRBD1 matching over 9 bases. Germline V gene sequence: CDR1 SGHNT, CDR2 YENEEA. The trim removed 2 bases at V and 7 bases at J, leaving 11 bases unmatched. The CDR3 covers 17 residues.

The chain's CDR3 is CASSLNAGTSNQPQHF. In DNA form, the CDR3 reads TGTGCCAGCAGCTTAAACGCGGGGACGAGCAATCAGCCCCAGCATTTT. The chain employs TRBV7-2 and TRBJ1-5; D is possibly TRBD1 (5 bases). With 2 bases removed from V and 1 base from J, the gap between germline ends came to 12 bases. The CDR3 runs to 16 residues. CDR1 and CDR2 (germline): SGHTA, FQGNSA.

The V call is TRBV14, the J call TRBJ2-5; TRBD2 aligns across 11 bases. V gave up 4 bases and J gave up 4 bases; unmatched junction bases: 5. There are 15 residues in the CDR3. Germline CDR1 and CDR2: SGHDN and FVKESK. The CDR3 protein is CASSPIAGGPETQYF. The CDR3 DNA follows: TGTGCCAGCAGCCCAATAGCGGGAGGGCCAGAGACCCAGTACTTC.

The rearrangement uses TRBV4-2 and TRBJ2-7; 7 bases align to TRBD2. CDR3 length: 18 amino acids. The J segment lost 0 bases and the V segment lost 0 bases, leaving 11 bases of the junction unmatched. Germline lookup yields CDR1 LGHNA and CDR2 YNFKEQ. The DNA for the CDR3 is TGTGCCAGCAGCCAAGATCTTAGTTCGGGGACTACCTCCTACGAGCAGTACTTC. It encodes CASSQDLSSGTTSYEQYF.

The J gene is TRBJ2-7, the V gene TRBV10-2; 9 nucleotides agree with TRBD1. Germline lookup yields CDR1 WSHSY and CDR2 SAAADI. J gave up 3 bases and V 4 bases, and 1 base lay outside the gene matches. The CDR3 has 13 residues. Here the CDR3 reads CASSGDRDYEQYF. The CDR3 DNA follows: TGCGCCAGCAGTGGGGACAGGGACTACGAGCAGTACTTC.

This clone has only a few counts. The chain combines TRBV2 with TRBJ2-5; 11 bases match TRBD2. CDR1 and CDR2 (germline): SNHLY, FYNNEI. V was pared by 7 bases and J by 8 bases, with 15 bases of the junction left unmatched. The CDR3 extends over 16 amino acids. CDR3 protein: CASTRGGLAERVTQYF. DNA for the CDR3: TGTGCCAGCACCAGGGGGGGACTAGCGGAAAGAGTTACCCAGTACTTC.

The chain couples TRBV30 to TRBJ2-1, with 11 bases that match TRBD1. Germline CDR1 GTSNPN, CDR2 SVGIG (reference sequence). This CDR3 is 14 amino acids long. V gave up 3 bases and J gave up 5 bases; unmatched junction bases: 3. CDR3 DNA: TGTGCCTGGAGAGGGGACAGGGGGGACAATGAGCAGTTCTTC. Amino acids: CAWRGDRGDNEQFF.

The chain employs TRBV10-3 and TRBJ2-1; 9 positions agree with TRBD2. The ends lost 8 bases at V and 5 bases at J; junction bases unmatched: 10. The germline V gene encodes CDR1 ENHRY and CDR2 SYGVKD. The CDR3 extends over 15 amino acids. The CDR3 nucleotides are TGTGCCATCCAGGCCGGGACTAGCACCGACAATGAGCAGTTCTTC. Protein product: CAIQAGTSTDNEQFF.

The J gene is TRBJ2-3, the V gene TRBV6-6; 8 nucleotides agree with TRBD2. CDR3 size: 15 residues. From germline, CDR1 is MNHNY and CDR2 SVGAGI (reference sequence). V lost 2 bases and J lost 2; bases outside the gene matches: 3. The CDR3 spells CASSYQAGDTDTQYF. CDR3 in DNA: TGTGCCAGCAGTTACCAAGCGGGAGACACAGATACGCAGTATTTT.